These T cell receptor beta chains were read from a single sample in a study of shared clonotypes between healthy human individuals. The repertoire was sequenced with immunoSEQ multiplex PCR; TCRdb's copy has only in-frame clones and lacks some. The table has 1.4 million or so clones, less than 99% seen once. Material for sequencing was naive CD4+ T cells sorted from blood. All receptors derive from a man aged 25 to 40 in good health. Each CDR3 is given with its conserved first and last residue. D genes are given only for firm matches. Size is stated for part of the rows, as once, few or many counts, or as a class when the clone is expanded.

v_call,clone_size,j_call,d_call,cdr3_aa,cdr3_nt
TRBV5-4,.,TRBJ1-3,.,CASSRAGTGNTIYF,TGTGCCAGCAGCAGGGCAGGGACTGGAAACACCATATATTTT
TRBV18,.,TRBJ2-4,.,CASSPEGRYIQYF,TGTGCCAGCTCACCTGAGGGAAGGTACATTCAGTACTTC
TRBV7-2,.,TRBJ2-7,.,CASSLVGGTYEQYF,TGTGCCAGCAGCCTCGTTGGGGGGACCTACGAGCAGTACTTC
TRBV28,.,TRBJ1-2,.,CASSSSGQGRVGYTF,.
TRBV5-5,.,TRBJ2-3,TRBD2,CASSSGLAGTGDTQYF,TGTGCCAGCAGCTCGGGACTAGCGGGAACCGGGGATACGCAGTATTTT
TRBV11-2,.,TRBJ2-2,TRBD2,CASSLGTSGTGELFF,TGTGCCAGCAGCTTAGGGACTAGTGGCACCGGGGAGCTGTTTTTT
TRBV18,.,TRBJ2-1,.,CASSPLVVPTPYNEQFF,TGTGCCAGCTCACCCCTAGTCGTCCCTACCCCTTACAATGAGCAGTTCTTC
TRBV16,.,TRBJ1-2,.,CASSETPLGGYTF,TGTGCCAGCAGCGAGACACCCCTGGGCGGCTACACCTTC
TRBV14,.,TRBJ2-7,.,CASSQVAGSYEQYF,TGTGCCAGCAGCCAAGTTGCGGGGTCCTACGAGCAGTACTTC
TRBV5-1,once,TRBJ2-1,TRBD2,CASSSGLAAQNSYNEQFF,TGCGCCAGCAGCTCCGGACTAGCGGCCCAGAACTCCTACAATGAGCAGTTCTTC
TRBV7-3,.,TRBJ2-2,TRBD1,CASSQGANTGELFF,TGTGCCAGCAGCCAGGGGGCGAACACCGGGGAGCTGTTTTTT
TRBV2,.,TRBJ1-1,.,CASTLANTEAFF,TGTGCCAGCACCCTCGCGAACACTGAAGCTTTCTTT
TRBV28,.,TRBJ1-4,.,CASSPRGAKTNEKLFF,TGTGCCAGCAGCCCACGAGGGGCGAAGACTAATGAAAAACTGTTTTTT
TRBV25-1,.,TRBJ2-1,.,CASSEFSGNNEQFF,TGTGCCAGCAGTGAATTTTCAGGGAACAATGAGCAGTTCTTC
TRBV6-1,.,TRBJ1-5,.,CASSGRAILLPQHF,TGTGCCAGCAGTGGCAGGGCCATTCTTTTGCCCCAGCATTTT
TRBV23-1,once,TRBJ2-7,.,CASRQDPRDPRCYEQYF,TGCGCCAGCAGACAAGACCCCCGGGACCCAAGATGCTACGAGCAGTACTTC
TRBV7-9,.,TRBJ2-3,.,CARTEGTDTQYF,TGTGCCAGAACCGAGGGGACAGATACGCAGTATTTT
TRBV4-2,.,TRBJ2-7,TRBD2,CASSKLAGDPEQYF,TGTGCCAGCAGCAAACTAGCGGGAGATCCCGAGCAGTACTTC
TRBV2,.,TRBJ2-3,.,CASTTDRTDTQYF,TGTGCCAGCACCACGGATCGCACAGATACGCAGTATTTT
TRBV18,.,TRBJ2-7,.,CASSPPGPSSYEQYF,TGTGCCAGCTCCCCGCCAGGGCCTAGCTCCTACGAGCAGTACTTC
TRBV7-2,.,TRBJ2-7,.,CASSFTYEQYF,TGTGCCAGCAGCTTCACCTACGAGCAGTACTTC
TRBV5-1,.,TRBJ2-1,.,CASKNGIGQFF,TGCGCCAGCAAAAACGGGATTGGGCAGTTCTTC
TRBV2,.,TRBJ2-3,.,CASSDIRGFTDTQYF,TGTGCCAGCAGTGATATAAGGGGTTTCACAGATACGCAGTATTTT
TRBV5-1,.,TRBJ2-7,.,CASSFQGLGVLDEQYF,TGCGCCAGCAGCTTCCAGGGGCTAGGAGTACTAGACGAGCAGTACTTC
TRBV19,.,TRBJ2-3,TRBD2,CASSIRTSGVTQYF,TGTGCCAGTAGTATTCGGACTAGCGGCGTTACGCAGTATTTT
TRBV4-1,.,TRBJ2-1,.,CASSQDFARPANEQFF,TGCGCCAGCAGCCAAGATTTTGCCAGGCCGGCGAATGAGCAGTTCTTC